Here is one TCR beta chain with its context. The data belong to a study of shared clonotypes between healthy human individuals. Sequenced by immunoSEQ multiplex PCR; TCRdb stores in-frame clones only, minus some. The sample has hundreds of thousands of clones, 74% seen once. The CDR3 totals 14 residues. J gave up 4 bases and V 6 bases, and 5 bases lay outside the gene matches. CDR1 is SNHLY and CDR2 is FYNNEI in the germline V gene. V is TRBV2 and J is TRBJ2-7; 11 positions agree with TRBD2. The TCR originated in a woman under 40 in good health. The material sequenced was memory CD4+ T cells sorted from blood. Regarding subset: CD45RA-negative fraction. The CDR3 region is CASRWTSGPYEQYF. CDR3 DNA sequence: TGTGCCAGCAGGTGGACTAGCGGGCCTTACGAGCAGTACTTC.